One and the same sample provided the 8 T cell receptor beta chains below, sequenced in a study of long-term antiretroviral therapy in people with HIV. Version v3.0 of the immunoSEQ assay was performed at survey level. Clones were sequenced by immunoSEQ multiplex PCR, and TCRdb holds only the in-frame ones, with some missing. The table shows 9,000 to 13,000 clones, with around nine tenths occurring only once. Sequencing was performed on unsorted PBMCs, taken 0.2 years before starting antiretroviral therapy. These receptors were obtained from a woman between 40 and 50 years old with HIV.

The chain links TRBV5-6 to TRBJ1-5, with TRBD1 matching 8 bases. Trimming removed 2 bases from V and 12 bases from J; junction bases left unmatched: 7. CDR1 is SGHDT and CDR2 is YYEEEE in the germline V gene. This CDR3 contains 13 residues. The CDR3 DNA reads TGTGCCAGCAGCTTATTCAGGGGGCATGGCCAGCATTTT. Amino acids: CASSLFRGHGQHF.

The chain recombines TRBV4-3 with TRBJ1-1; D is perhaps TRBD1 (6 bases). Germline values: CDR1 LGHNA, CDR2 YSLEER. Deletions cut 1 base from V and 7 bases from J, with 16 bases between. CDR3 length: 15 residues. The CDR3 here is CASSQGVGGLSEAFF. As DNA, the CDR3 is TGCGCCAGCAGCCAAGGGGTGGGGGGCTTGAGTGAAGCTTTCTTT.

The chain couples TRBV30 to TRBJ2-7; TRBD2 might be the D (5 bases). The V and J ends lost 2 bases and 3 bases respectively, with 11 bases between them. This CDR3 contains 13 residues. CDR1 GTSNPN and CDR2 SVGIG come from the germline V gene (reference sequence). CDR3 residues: CAWSPGRNYEQYF. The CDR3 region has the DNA TGTGCCTGGAGTCCGGGAAGAAACTACGAGCAGTACTTC.

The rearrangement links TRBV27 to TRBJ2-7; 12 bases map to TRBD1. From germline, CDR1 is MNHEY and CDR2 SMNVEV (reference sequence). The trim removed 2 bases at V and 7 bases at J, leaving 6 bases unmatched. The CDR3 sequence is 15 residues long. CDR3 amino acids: CASSLGGQGAEEQYF. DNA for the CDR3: TGTGCCAGCAGTTTAGGGGGACAGGGGGCCGAAGAGCAGTACTTC.

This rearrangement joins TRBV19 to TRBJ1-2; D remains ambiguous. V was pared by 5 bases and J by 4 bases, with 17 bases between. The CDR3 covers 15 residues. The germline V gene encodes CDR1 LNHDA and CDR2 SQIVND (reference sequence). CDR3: CASSSSITDVYGYTF. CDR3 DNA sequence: TGTGCCAGTAGTTCTAGCATAACAGACGTCTATGGCTACACCTTC.

CDR3: CASSNRGSTDTQYF. CDR3 in DNA: TGTGCCAGCAGTAACAGGGGGAGCACAGATACGCAGTATTTT. V is TRBV7-2 and J is TRBJ2-3, with TRBD1 matching over 8 bases. Losses at the gene ends were 6 bases for V and 0 bases for J; bases not matched to a gene: 2. CDR1 is SGHTA, CDR2 FQGNSA, per germline. The length of the CDR3 is 14 residues.

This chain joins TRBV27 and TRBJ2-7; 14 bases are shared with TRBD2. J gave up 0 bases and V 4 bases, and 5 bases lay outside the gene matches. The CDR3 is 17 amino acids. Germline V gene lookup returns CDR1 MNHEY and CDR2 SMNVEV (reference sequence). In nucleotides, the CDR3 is TGTGCCAGCAGTTCCAGACTAGCGGGGGGGCCCTCCTACGAGCAGTACTTC. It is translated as CASSSRLAGGPSYEQYF.

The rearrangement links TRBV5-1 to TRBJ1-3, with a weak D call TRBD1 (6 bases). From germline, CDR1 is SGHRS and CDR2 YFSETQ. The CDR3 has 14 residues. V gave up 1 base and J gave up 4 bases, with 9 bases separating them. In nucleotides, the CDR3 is TGCGCCAGCAGCTTGACAGGGTCGGGAAACACCATATATTTT. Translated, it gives CASSLTGSGNTIYF.